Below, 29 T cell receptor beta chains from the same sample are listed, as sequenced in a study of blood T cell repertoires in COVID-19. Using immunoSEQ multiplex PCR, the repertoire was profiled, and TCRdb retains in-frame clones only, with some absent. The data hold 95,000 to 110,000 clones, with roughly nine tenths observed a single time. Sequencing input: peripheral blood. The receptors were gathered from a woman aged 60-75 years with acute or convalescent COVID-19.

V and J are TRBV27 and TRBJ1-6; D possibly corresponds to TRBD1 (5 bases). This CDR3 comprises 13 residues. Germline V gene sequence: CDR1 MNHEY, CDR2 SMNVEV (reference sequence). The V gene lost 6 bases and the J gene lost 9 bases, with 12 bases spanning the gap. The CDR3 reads CASRNLDSSPLHF. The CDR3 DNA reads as TGTGCCAGCAGAAACCTAGACAGTTCACCCCTCCACTTT.

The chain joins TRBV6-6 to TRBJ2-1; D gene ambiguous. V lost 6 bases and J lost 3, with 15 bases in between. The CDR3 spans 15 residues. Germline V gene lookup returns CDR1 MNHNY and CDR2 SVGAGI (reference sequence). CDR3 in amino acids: CASSRNAVGYNEQFF. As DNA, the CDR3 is TGTGCCAGCAGCCGTAATGCGGTGGGCTACAATGAGCAGTTCTTC.

DNA for the CDR3: TGTGCCAGCTCACCACCGCTCTTCAGTCTAGCGGGACCCAATGAGCAGTTCTTC. Protein sequence: CASSPPLFSLAGPNEQFF. This rearrangement joins TRBV18 to TRBJ2-1; TRBD2 agrees at 9 bases. The CDR3 is 18 amino acids. V shed 0 bases, J shed 6 bases, and the junction held 12 bases outside the gene matches. Per the germline V gene, CDR1 is KGHSH and CDR2 is LQKENI.

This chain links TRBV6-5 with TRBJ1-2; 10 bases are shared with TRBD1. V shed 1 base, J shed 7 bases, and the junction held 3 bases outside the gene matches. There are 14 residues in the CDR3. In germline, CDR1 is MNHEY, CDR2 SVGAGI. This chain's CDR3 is CASSYLTGGFGYTF. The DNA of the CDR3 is TGTGCCAGCAGTTACTTGACAGGGGGCTTTGGCTACACCTTC.

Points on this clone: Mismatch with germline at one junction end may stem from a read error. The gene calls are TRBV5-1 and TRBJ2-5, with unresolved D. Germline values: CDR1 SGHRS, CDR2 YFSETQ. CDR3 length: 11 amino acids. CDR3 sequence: CAGSDGETQYF. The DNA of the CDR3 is TGCGCCGGCAGCGACGGGGAGACCCAGTACTTC.

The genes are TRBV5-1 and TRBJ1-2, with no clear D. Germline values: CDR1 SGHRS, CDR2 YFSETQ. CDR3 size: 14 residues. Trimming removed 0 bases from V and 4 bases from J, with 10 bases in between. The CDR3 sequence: CASSLVSGGYGYTF. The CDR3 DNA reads TGCGCCAGCAGCTTGGTATCGGGTGGCTATGGCTACACCTTC.

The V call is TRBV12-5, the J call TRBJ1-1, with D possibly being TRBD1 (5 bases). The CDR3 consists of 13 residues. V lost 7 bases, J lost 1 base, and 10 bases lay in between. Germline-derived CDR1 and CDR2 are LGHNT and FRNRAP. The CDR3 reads CASVERGNTEAFF. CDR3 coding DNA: TGTGCTAGTGTAGAAAGGGGGAACACTGAAGCTTTCTTT.

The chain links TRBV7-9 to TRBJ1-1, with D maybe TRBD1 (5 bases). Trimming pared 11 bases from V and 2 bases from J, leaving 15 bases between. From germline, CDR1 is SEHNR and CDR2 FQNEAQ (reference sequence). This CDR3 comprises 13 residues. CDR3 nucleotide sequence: TGTGCCGCCAGCCGGGGGAGAAACACTGAAGCTTTCTTT. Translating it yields CAASRGRNTEAFF.

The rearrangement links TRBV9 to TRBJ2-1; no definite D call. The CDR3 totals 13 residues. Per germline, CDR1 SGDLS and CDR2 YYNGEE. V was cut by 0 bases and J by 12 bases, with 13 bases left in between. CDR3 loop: CASSVEMGDGQFF. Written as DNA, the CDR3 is TGTGCCAGCAGCGTAGAGATGGGCGATGGGCAGTTCTTC.

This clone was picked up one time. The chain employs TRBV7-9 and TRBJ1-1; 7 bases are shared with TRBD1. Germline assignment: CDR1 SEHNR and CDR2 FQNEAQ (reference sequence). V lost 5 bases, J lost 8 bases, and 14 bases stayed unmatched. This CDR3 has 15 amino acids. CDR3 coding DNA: TGTGCCAGCAGCCCATATCAACCGGGACAGTCGGAAGCTTTCTTT. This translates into CASSPYQPGQSEAFF.

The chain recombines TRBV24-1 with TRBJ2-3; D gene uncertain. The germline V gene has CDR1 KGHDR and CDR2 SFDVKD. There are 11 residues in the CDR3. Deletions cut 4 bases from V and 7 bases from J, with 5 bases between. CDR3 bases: TGTGCCACCAGTGAACTATATACGCAGTATTTT. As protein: CATSELYTQYF.

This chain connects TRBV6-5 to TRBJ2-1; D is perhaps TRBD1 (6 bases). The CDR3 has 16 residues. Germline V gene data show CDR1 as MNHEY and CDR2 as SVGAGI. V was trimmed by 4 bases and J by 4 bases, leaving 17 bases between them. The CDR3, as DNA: TGTGCCAGCAGTTTTTCACACCTGACAGGTTACAATGAGCAGTTCTTC. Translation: CASSFSHLTGYNEQFF.

In DNA form, the CDR3 reads TGTGCCAGCAGCCCGAGGGGGACGCAGTATTTT. Translating it yields CASSPRGTQYF. This sequence joins TRBV28 and TRBJ2-3; D might be TRBD1 (6 bases). The CDR3 loop spans 11 amino acids. CDR1 is MDHEN, CDR2 SYDVKM, per germline. Trimming removed 6 bases at V and 9 bases at J, with 10 bases between. Combining the CDR3 with reference TRBV28 and TRBJ2-3 gives the whole variable domain DVKVTQSSRYLVKRTGEKVFLECVQDMDHENMFWYRQDPGLGLRLIYFSYDVKMKEKGDIPEGYSVSREKKERFSLILESASTNQTSMYLCASSPRGTQYFGPGTRLTVL.

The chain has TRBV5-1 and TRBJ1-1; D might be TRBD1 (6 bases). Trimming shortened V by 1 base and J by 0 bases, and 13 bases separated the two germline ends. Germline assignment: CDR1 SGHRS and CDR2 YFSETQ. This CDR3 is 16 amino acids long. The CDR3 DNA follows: TGCGCCAGCAGCTTGCAGGGAGGGGGAGTGAACACTGAAGCTTTCTTT. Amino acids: CASSLQGGGVNTEAFF.

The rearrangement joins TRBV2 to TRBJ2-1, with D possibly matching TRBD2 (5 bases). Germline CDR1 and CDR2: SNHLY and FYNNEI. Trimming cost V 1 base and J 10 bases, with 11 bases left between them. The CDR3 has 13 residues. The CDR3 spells CASSEVEGGEQFF. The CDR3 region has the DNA TGTGCCAGCAGTGAAGTAGAAGGCGGGGAGCAGTTCTTC.

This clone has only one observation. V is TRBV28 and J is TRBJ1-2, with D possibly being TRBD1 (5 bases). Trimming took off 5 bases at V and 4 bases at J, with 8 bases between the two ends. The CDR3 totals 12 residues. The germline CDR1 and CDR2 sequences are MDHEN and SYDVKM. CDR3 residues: CASSTGIYGYTF. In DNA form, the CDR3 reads TGTGCCAGCAGTACAGGAATCTATGGCTACACCTTC.

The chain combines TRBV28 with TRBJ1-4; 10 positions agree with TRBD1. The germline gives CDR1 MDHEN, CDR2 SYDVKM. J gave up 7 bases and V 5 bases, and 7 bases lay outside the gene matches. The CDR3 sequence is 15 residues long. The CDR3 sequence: CASSPRTGGGEKLFF. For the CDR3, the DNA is TGTGCCAGCAGTCCCCGGACAGGGGGAGGTGAAAAACTGTTTTTT.

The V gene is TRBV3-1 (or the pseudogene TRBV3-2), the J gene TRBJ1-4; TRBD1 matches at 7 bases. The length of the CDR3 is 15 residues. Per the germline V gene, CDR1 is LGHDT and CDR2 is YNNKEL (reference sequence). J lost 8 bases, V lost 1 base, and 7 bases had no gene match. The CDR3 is CASSQAAGGGEKLFF. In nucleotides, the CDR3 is TGTGCCAGCAGCCAAGCGGCAGGGGGAGGCGAAAAACTGTTTTTT.

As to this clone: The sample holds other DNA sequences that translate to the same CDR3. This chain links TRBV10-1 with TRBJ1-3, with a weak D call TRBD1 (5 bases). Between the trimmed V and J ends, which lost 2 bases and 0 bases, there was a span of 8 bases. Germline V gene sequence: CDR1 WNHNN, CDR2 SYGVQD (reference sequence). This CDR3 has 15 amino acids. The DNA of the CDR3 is TGCGCCAGCAGTGAGGACAGCAGCTCTGGAAACACCATATATTTT. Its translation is CASSEDSSSGNTIYF.

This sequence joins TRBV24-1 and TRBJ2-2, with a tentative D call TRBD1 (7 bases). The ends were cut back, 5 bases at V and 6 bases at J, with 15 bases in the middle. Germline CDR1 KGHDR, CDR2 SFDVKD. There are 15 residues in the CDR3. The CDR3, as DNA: TGTGCCACCAGTGGTGCAGGGGGGCGGGCCGGGGAGCTGTTTTTT. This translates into CATSGAGGRAGELFF.

The CDR3 loop is CATSDATTGNYGYTF. The CDR3 nucleotides read TGTGCCACCAGTGATGCTACCACAGGGAACTATGGCTACACCTTC. The chain joins TRBV24-1 to TRBJ1-2, with D possibly TRBD1 on 6 matching bases. This CDR3 is 15 amino acids long. Germline values: CDR1 KGHDR, CDR2 SFDVKD. V lost 3 bases, J lost 2 bases, and 12 bases lay in between.

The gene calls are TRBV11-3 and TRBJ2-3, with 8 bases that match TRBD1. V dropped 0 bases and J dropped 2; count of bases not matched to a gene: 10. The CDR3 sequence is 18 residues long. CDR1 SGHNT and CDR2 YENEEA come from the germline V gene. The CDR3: CASSLESGGQGYTDTQYF. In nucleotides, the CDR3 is TGTGCCAGCAGCTTAGAAAGCGGAGGACAGGGTTACACAGATACGCAGTATTTT.

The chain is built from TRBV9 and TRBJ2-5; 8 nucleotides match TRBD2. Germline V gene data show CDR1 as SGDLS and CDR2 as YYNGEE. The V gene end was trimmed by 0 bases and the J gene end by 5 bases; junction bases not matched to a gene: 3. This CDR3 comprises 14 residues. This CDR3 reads CASSVDGTRETQYF. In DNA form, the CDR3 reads TGTGCCAGCAGCGTAGATGGGACTAGGGAGACCCAGTACTTC.

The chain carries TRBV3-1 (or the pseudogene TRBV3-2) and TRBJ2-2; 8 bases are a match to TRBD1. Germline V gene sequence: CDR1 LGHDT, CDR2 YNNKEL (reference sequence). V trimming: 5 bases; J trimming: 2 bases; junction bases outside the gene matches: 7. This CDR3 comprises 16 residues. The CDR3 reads CASSFLDRVNTGELFF. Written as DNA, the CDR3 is TGTGCCAGCAGCTTTCTGGACAGGGTAAACACCGGGGAGCTGTTTTTT.

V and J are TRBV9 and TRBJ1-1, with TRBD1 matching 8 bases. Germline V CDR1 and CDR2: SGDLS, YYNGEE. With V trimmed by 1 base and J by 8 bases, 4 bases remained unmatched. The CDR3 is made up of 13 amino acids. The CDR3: CASSVQGAGEAFF. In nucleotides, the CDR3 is TGTGCCAGCAGCGTACAGGGGGCTGGGGAAGCTTTCTTT.

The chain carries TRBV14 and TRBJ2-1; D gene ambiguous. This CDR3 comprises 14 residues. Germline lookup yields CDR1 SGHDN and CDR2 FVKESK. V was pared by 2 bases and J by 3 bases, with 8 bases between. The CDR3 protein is CASSQTGFYNEQFF. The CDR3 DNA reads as TGTGCCAGCAGCCAAACCGGTTTCTACAATGAGCAGTTCTTC.

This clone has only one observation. CDR3 nucleotides: TGTGCCAGCAGCTTAGTAGCGGGTAAACAAGAGACCCAGTACTTC. Translating it yields CASSLVAGKQETQYF. The chain is built from TRBV11-2 and TRBJ2-5, with 7 nucleotides matching TRBD2. This CDR3 region has 15 residues. The germline V gene encodes CDR1 SGHAT and CDR2 FQNNGV. V trimming: 1 base; J trimming: 2 bases; junction bases outside the gene matches: 4.

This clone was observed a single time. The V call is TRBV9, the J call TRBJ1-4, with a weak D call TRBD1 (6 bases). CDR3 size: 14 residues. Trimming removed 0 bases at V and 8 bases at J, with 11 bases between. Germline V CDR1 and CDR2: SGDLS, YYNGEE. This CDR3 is CASSVATGNEKLFF. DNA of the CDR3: TGTGCCAGCAGCGTAGCTACAGGGAACGAAAAACTGTTTTTT.

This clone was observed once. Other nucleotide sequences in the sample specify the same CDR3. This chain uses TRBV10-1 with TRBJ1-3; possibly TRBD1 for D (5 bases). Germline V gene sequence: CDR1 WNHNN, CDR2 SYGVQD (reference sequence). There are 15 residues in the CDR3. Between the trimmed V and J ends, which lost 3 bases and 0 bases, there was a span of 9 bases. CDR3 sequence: CASSEDSSSGNTIYF. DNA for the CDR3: TGCGCCAGCAGTGAAGACAGTTCCTCTGGAAACACCATATATTTT.